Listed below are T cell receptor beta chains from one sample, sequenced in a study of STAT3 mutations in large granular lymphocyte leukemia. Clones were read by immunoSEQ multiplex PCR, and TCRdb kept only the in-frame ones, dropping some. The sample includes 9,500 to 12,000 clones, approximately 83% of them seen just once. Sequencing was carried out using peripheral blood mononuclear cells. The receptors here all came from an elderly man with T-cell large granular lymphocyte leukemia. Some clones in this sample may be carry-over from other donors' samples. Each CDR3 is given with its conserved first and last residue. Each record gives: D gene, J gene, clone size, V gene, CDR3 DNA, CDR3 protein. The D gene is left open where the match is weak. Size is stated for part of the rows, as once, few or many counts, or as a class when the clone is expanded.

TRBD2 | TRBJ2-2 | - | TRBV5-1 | TGCGCCAGCAGCCGGCGCGGGGGGGCCGGGGAGCTGTTTTTT | CASSRRGGAGELFF
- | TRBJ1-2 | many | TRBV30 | TGTGCCTGGTCGGGCGACAGGCGGGGAGGCTACACCTTC | CAWSGDRRGGYTF
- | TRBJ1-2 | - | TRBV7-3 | TGTGCCAGCAGCTTCTTTCCCGGGCCACCGTATGAGGGGGGCTACACCTTC | CASSFFPGPPYEGGYTF
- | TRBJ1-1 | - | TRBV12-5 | TGTGCTAGTGGTTTGTCTCTTTCATTGGCCCCGTCGGACACTGAAGCTTTCTTT | CASGLSLSLAPSDTEAFF
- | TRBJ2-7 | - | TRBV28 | TGTGCCAGCTCAGGGTACGAGCAGTACTTC | CASSGYEQYF
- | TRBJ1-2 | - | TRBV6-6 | TGTGCCAGCAGTTGGGGACGGGACAATGGCTACACCTTC | CASSWGRDNGYTF
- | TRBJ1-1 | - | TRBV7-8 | TGTGCCAGCAGCCCCCCTGGCGGGGCTGAAGCTTTCTTT | CASSPPGGAEAFF
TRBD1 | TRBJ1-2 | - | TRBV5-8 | TGTGCCAGCAGCCCTGCCGGGACAGGGGGCATGGGGGGCTACACCTTC | CASSPAGTGGMGGYTF
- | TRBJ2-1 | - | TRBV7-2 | TGTGCCAGCAGCTTCAGCGGTCCAAACAATGAGCAGTTCTTC | CASSFSGPNNEQFF
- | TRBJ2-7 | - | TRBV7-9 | TGTGCCAGCAGCTTAAGGCAACACGAGCAGTACTTC | CASSLRQHEQYF
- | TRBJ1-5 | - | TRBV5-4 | TGTGCCAGCAGCTTGGAGGGCCAGCGGCCCCAGCATTTT | CASSLEGQRPQHF
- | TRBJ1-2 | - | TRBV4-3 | TGCGCCAGCAGCGGGGTGGGCACTAACTATGGCTACACCTTC | CASSGVGTNYGYTF
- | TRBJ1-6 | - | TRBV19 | TGTGCCAGTAGTATAGGATCAGGGGCCAAAGCTTCACCCCTCCACTTT | CASSIGSGAKASPLHF
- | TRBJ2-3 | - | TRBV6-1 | TGTGCCAGCAGCGGGCGACAGTCCACAGATACGCAGTATTTT | CASSGRQSTDTQYF
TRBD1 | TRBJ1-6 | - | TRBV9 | TGTGCCAGCAGCTCCCATGAGGACAGGGGTACGCGTTCACCCCTCCACTTT | CASSSHEDRGTRSPLHF
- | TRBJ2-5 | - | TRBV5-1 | TGCGCCAGCAGCTTGGTAGGGGGGCTGGAGACCCAGTACTTC | CASSLVGGLETQYF
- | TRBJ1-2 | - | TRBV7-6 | TGTGCCAGCAGCTTAAGAGGGGACTATGGCTACACCTTC | CASSLRGDYGYTF
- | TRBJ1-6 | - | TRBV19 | TGTGCCAGTAGTTTGAAGCATTCACCCCTCCACTTT | CASSLKHSPLHF
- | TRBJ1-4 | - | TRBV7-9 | TGTGCCAGCAGCTTAACACAGGCAACTAATGAAAAACTGTTTTTT | CASSLTQATNEKLFF
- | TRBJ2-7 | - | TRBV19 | TGTGCCAGTAGTACACGACGAGGGGCGAGTACCTACGAGCAGTACTTC | CASSTRRGASTYEQYF
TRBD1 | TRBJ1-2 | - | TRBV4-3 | TGCGCCAGCAGCCAAGCAGGGGGCTCGAATGGCTACACCTTC | CASSQAGGSNGYTF
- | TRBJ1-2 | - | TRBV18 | TGTGCCAGCTCATTAGACACTAGCTATGGCTACACCTTC | CASSLDTSYGYTF
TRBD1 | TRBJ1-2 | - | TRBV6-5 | TGTGCCAGCAGTGGGACAGGGTATGGCTACACCTTC | CASSGTGYGYTF
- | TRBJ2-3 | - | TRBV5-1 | TGCGCCAGCAGGCAGAGGGGTTCTAGCACAGATACGCAGTATTTT | CASRQRGSSTDTQYF
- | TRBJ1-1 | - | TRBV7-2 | TGTGCCAGCAGCTTAGTCGGGGGCCCTCAGGGGGAAGCTTTCTTT | CASSLVGGPQGEAFF
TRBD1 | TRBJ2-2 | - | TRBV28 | TGTGCCAGCAGTCCCTGGACAGGGGGTAACGGGGAGCTGTTTTTT | CASSPWTGGNGELFF
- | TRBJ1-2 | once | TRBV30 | TGTGCCTGGTCTCGCACCGGGACACCGAACTATGGCTACACCTTC | CAWSRTGTPNYGYTF
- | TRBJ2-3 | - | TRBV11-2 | TGTGCCAGCAGCTTCGACAGAGATACGCAGTATTTT | CASSFDRDTQYF
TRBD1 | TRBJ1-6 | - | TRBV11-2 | TGTGCCAGCAGCTTAGCAGCAGGGGGAAATTCACCCCTCCACTTT | CASSLAAGGNSPLHF
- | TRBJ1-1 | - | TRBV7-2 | TGTGCCAGCAGCCCTAGAGGTAGCAAACCCATGAACACTGAAGCTTTCTTT | CASSPRGSKPMNTEAFF
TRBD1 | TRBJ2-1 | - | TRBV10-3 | TGTGCCATCAGCGCTTCCGGGACAGACAATGAGCAGTTCTTC | CAISASGTDNEQFF
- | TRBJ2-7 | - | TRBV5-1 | TGCGCCAGCAGCTTGGGCCTTAATCCCCTACTCTCCTACGAGCAGTACTTC | CASSLGLNPLLSYEQYF
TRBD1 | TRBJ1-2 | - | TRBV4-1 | TGCGCCAGCAGCCAAGATGTGGACAGGGTGGGCGGCTACACCTTC | CASSQDVDRVGGYTF
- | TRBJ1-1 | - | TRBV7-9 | TGTGCCAGCAACAACGGGGCTGCTGAAGCTTTCTTT | CASNNGAAEAFF
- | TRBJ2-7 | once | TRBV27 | TGTGCCAGCCAACGAAATAAGGACAGTTCCTACGAGCAGTACTTC | CASQRNKDSSYEQYF
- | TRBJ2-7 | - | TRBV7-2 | TGTGCCAGCAGCTTGGTTGAAGGGGATTCGCCGTGGGAGCAGTACTTC | CASSLVEGDSPWEQYF
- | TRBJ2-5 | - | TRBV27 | TGTGCCAGCAGGGCCCCAGGGCTCTCAGAGACCCAGTACTTC | CASRAPGLSETQYF
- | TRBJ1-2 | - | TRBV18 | TGTGCCAGCTCACCATTAGGACAGAGTCAAGACTATGGCTACACCTTC | CASSPLGQSQDYGYTF
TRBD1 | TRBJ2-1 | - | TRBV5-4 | TGTGCCAGCAGCCCCGGTGACAGGGTACCGAATGAGCAGTTCTTC | CASSPGDRVPNEQFF
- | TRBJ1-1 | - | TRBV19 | TGTGCCAGTACCCAGGCTTCTTACAGGGAATATGAAGCTTTCTTT | CASTQASYREYEAFF
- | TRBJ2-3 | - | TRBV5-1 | TGCGCCAGCAGCTTGCTTCAGGGGGATACGCAGTATTTT | CASSLLQGDTQYF